Listed below are T cell receptor beta chains from one sample, sequenced in a study of T cells in Graves' hyperthyroidism and ophthalmopathy. From the multiplex PCR reads, TCRdb called clonotypes with MiXCR, one entry per CDR3 protein. Here the sample spans a few hundred thousand distinct CDR3 sequences, 15% to 20% being singletons. Sequenced material: blood. The receptors stem from a woman aged 25 to 39 with Graves' ophthalmopathy. Each CDR3 is given with its conserved first and last residue. D genes are given only for firm matches. The size entry is marked missing in some rows and otherwise reads once, few, many or a size class.

D	size	J	V	CDR3	DNA
TRBD1	many	TRBJ2-7	TRBV6-1	CASSLGTGSEQYF	TGTGCCAGCAGCTTAGGGACAGGGAGCGAGCAGTACTTC
TRBD2	NA	TRBJ2-2	TRBV7-2	CASSLGTSGRYTGELFF	TGTGCCAGCAGCCTCGGGACTAGCGGGCGTTACACCGGGGAGCTGTTTTTT
TRBD1	many	TRBJ2-1	TRBV12-3/TRBV12-4	CASITLTGSAEQFF	TGTGCCAGCATTACTTTGACAGGGAGCGCTGAGCAGTTCTTC
TRBD1	NA	TRBJ1-2	TRBV28	CASSSGQLNGYTF	TGTGCCAGCAGCTCGGGACAGTTGAATGGCTACACCTTC
NA	many	TRBJ2-1	TRBV27	CASSSHRGSYNEQFF	TGTGCCAGCAGCTCCCATCGGGGCTCCTACAATGAGCAGTTCTTC
NA	NA	TRBJ2-7	TRBV7-2	CASSLGRAYGQYF	TGTGCCAGCAGCTTAGGGCGAGCCTACGGGCAGTACTTC
NA	many	TRBJ1-1	TRBV29-1	CSVGDYTEAFF	TGCAGCGTTGGGGACTACACTGAAGCTTTCTTT
TRBD1	many	TRBJ1-1	TRBV10-3	CAIGTDLTEAFF	TGTGCCATCGGGACAGACCTAACTGAAGCTTTCTTT
TRBD2	many	TRBJ2-3	TRBV6-1	CASLGLGPDTQYF	TGTGCCAGTCTCGGACTAGGACCAGATACGCAGTATTTT
NA	many	TRBJ2-7	TRBV30	CAWSGGHSYEQYF	TGTGCCTGGAGTGGGGGGCACTCCTACGAGCAGTACTTC
TRBD2	many	TRBJ2-7	TRBV7-2	CASSLLGAGGPEEQYF	TGTGCCAGCAGCTTACTCGGAGCGGGAGGGCCCGAAGAGCAGTACTTC
TRBD1	NA	TRBJ2-5	TRBV5-1	CASSSGNTGARETQYF	TGCGCCAGCAGCTCGGGAAACACAGGGGCCCGGGAGACCCAGTACTTC
NA	many	TRBJ2-1	TRBV30	CAWRGSGIHNEQFF	TGTGCCTGGAGAGGCTCTGGCATCCACAATGAGCAGTTCTTC
TRBD2	many	TRBJ2-7	TRBV2	CASGAGALVAEQYF	TGTGCCAGCGGAGCGGGAGCACTAGTAGCAGAGCAGTACTTC
NA	few	TRBJ2-5	TRBV24-1	CATSDFAQDGQETQYF	TGTGCCACCAGTGATTTCGCACAGGACGGTCAAGAGACCCAGTACTTC
NA	many	TRBJ1-2	TRBV3-1	CASSHYRDAKYGYTF	TGTGCCAGCAGCCATTACCGGGACGCTAAATATGGCTACACCTTC
NA	NA	TRBJ2-1	TRBV4-1	CASSQEGASWWGEQFF	TGCGCCAGCAGCCAAGAAGGGGCTAGCTGGTGGGGTGAGCAGTTCTTC
TRBD1	many	TRBJ2-7	TRBV11-2	CASSLDRGLYEQYF	TGTGCCAGCAGCCTGGACAGGGGGTTATACGAGCAGTACTTC
TRBD1	many	TRBJ1-1	TRBV3-1	CASSQVGQGVYTEAFF	TGTGCCAGCAGCCAAGTGGGACAGGGGGTATACACTGAAGCTTTCTTT
NA	NA	TRBJ2-3	TRBV12-3/TRBV12-4	CASSLARGLDTQYF	TGTGCCAGCAGTTTAGCCAGGGGATTGGATACGCAGTATTTT
TRBD2	many	TRBJ2-1	TRBV28	CASSSGTRAFNEQFF	TGTGCCAGCAGTTCCGGGACTAGGGCCTTCAATGAGCAGTTCTTC
NA	NA	TRBJ2-1	TRBV29-1	CSVANSNNEQFF	TGCAGCGTTGCCAACTCTAACAATGAGCAGTTCTTC
NA	many	TRBJ2-7	TRBV5-1	CASKADSSYEQYF	TGCGCCAGCAAGGCGGACAGCTCCTACGAGCAGTACTTC
NA	NA	TRBJ1-4	TRBV6-6	CASSYPPGFNEKLFF	TGTGCCAGCAGTTACCCCCCAGGGTTTAATGAAAAACTGTTTTTT
TRBD2	NA	TRBJ2-1	TRBV4-3	CASSHVSGMRDNEQFF	TGCGCCAGCAGCCACGTAAGCGGGATGCGGGACAATGAGCAGTTCTTC
TRBD1	once	TRBJ2-7	TRBV19	CASLGTGTNEQYF	TGTGCCAGCCTCGGGACAGGGACCAACGAGCAGTACTTC
TRBD2	NA	TRBJ2-3	TRBV7-2	CASSLTSGRAAQYF	TGTGCCAGCAGCCTGACTAGCGGGAGGGCCGCGCAGTATTTT
NA	few	TRBJ1-1	TRBV6-1	CASIFATASNTEAFF	TGTGCCAGCATTTTCGCGACAGCCTCGAACACTGAAGCTTTCTTT
NA	NA	TRBJ2-7	TRBV30	CAWKQAVSSYEQYF	TGTGCCTGGAAACAAGCGGTTAGCTCCTACGAGCAGTACTTC
NA	few	TRBJ1-5	TRBV28	CAIGPPNPKPQHF	TGTGCCATCGGGCCGCCGAATCCGAAGCCCCAGCATTTT
NA	few	TRBJ1-3	TRBV20-1	CSARRLSRSSGNTIYF	TGCAGTGCTAGGAGATTATCCAGAAGCTCTGGAAACACCATATATTTT
NA	many	TRBJ1-3	TRBV28	CATYLSAGNTIYF	TGTGCCACCTACCTCTCTGCTGGAAACACCATATATTTT
TRBD2	many	TRBJ2-1	TRBV27	CASSRLSPTSGRGSEQFF	TGTGCCAGCAGTCGGCTCTCCCCGACTAGCGGGAGGGGGAGTGAGCAGTTCTTC
NA	few	TRBJ1-1	TRBV15	CATSRGLGPNTEAFF	TGTGCCACCAGCAGAGGTTTGGGACCGAACACTGAAGCTTTCTTT
NA	NA	TRBJ1-1	TRBV30	CAWTRGGGEAFF	TGTGCCTGGACACGAGGCGGGGGTGAAGCTTTCTTT
NA	NA	TRBJ1-2	TRBV14	CASSRLVPSGPEIGYTF	TGTGCCAGCAGCCGACTGGTTCCTTCAGGGCCCGAGATCGGCTACACCTTC
NA	NA	TRBJ1-2	TRBV30	CAWRNSPNYGYTF	TGTGCCTGGAGAAACAGCCCTAACTATGGCTACACCTTC
NA	few	TRBJ1-2	TRBV12-3/TRBV12-4	CASSLDPGVQRGYTF	TGTGCCAGCAGTTTAGATCCAGGGGTCCAGCGGGGCTACACCTTC
NA	many	TRBJ1-1	TRBV5-1	CASSTGSLNTEAFF	TGCGCCAGCAGTACAGGGTCTTTGAACACTGAAGCTTTCTTT
TRBD1	many	TRBJ1-1	TRBV13	CASTPSPFDRGRVAEAFF	TGTGCCAGCACACCTAGCCCATTCGACAGGGGAAGGGTGGCTGAAGCTTTCTTT
NA	NA	TRBJ2-1	TRBV5-1	CASSLAGEPYNEQFF	TGCGCCAGCAGCTTGGCGGGGGAACCTTACAATGAGCAGTTCTTC
TRBD2	many	TRBJ2-1	TRBV3-1	CASSGLAGYNEQFF	TGTGCCAGCAGCGGACTAGCGGGTTACAATGAGCAGTTCTTC
NA	few	TRBJ2-5	TRBV7-9	CASSSTGDSRYF	TGTGCCAGCAGCTCAACAGGCGACTCTCGGTACTTC
TRBD1	many	TRBJ2-7	TRBV6-5	CASSYRQGPYEQYF	TGTGCCAGCAGTTACCGACAGGGACCGTACGAGCAGTACTTC
TRBD1	many	TRBJ2-7	TRBV20-1	CSAGPAGTGAYEQYF	TGCAGTGCGGGACCTGCCGGGACAGGGGCTTACGAGCAGTACTTC
NA	NA	TRBJ1-4	TRBV9	CASSPRTNLATNEKLFF	TGTGCCAGCAGCCCCCGGACGAACCTTGCAACTAATGAAAAACTGTTTTTT
NA	many	TRBJ1-1	TRBV7-9	CASSLASGTNTEAFF	TGTGCCAGCAGCTTAGCTTCAGGAACGAACACTGAAGCTTTCTTT
NA	NA	TRBJ2-3	TRBV6-4	CASREDGTSTDTQYF	TGTGCCAGCAGGGAAGACGGTACTAGCACAGATACGCAGTATTTT
TRBD1	few	TRBJ1-4	TRBV3-1	CASSLTRSRTGKEKLFF	TGTGCCAGCAGCCTGACCCGTTCCCGGACAGGGAAGGAAAAACTGTTTTTT
NA	many	TRBJ2-5	TRBV11-3	CASSLGASGETQYF	TGTGCCAGCAGCTTAGGAGCGAGCGGTGAGACCCAGTACTTC
NA	many	TRBJ2-7	TRBV3-1	CASKGQPYEQYF	TGTGCCAGCAAAGGGCAGCCCTACGAGCAGTACTTC
NA	NA	TRBJ2-7	TRBV27	CASSFRRGYEQYF	TGTGCCAGCAGTTTTCGCAGGGGATACGAGCAGTACTTC
TRBD2	NA	TRBJ2-7	TRBV5-8	CASSFGGSQYEQYF	TGTGCCAGCAGCTTCGGCGGGAGCCAATACGAGCAGTACTTC